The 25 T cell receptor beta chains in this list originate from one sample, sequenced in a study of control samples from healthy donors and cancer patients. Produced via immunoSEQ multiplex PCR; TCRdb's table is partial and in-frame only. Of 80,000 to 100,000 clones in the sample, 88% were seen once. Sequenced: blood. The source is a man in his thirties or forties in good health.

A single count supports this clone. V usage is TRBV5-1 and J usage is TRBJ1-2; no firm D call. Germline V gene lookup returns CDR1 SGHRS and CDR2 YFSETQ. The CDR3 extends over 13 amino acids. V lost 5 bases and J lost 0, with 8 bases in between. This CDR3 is CASRTGTNYGYTF. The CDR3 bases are TGCGCCAGCAGAACCGGGACTAACTATGGCTACACCTTC.

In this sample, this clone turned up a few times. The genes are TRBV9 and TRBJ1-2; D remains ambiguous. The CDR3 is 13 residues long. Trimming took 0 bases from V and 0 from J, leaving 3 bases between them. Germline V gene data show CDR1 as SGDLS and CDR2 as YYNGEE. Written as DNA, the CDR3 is TGTGCCAGCAGCGTAGACACTAACTATGGCTACACCTTC. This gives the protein CASSVDTNYGYTF.

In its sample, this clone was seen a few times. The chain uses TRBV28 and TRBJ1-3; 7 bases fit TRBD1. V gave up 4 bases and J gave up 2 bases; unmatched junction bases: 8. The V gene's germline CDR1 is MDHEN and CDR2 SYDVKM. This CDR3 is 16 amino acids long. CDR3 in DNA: TGTGCCAGCAGTTGGCTGACAGGGAGGGCTGGAAACACCATATATTTT. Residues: CASSWLTGRAGNTIYF.

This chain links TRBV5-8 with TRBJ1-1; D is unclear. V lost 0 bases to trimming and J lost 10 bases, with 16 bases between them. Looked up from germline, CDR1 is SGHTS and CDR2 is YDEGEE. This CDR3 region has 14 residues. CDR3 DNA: TGTGCCAGCAGCTTGGTACAAGGGCTAGGTGGAGCTTTCTTT. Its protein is CASSLVQGLGGAFF.

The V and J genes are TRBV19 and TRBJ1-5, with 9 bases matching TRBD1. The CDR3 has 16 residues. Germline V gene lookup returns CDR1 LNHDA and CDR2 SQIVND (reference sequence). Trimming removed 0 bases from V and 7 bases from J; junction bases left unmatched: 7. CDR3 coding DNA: TGTGCCAGTAGTATAGATGGGGGGACAGGGAGGCAGCCCCAGCATTTT. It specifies CASSIDGGTGRQPQHF.

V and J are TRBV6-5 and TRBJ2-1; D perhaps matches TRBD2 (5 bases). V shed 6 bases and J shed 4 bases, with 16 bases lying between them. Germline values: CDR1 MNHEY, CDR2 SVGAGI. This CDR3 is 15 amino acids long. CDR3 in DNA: TGTGCCAGCAGACTGGACTGGTCACCTTACAATGAGCAGTTCTTC. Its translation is CASRLDWSPYNEQFF.

CDR3 DNA: TGTGCCACCTCACTAGCGGGAGAAGCCTACGAGCAGTACTTC. Encoded protein: CATSLAGEAYEQYF. The V and J genes are TRBV6-5 and TRBJ2-7; TRBD2 agrees at 11 bases. Germline V gene lookup returns CDR1 MNHEY and CDR2 SVGAGI. The CDR3 is made up of 14 amino acids. Unmatched junction bases numbered 7, after V lost 10 bases and J lost 2 bases.

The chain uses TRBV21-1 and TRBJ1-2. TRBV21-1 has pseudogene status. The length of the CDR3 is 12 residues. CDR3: CASRRVHYGYTF. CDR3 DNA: TGTGCCAGCCGCAGGGTGCACTATGGCTACACCTTC.

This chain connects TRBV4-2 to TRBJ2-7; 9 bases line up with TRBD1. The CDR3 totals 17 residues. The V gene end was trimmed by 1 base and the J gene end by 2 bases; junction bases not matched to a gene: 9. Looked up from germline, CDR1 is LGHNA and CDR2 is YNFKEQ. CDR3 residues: CASSQVPGQGRTYEQYF. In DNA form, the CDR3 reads TGTGCCAGCAGCCAAGTCCCGGGACAGGGCCGAACCTACGAGCAGTACTTC.

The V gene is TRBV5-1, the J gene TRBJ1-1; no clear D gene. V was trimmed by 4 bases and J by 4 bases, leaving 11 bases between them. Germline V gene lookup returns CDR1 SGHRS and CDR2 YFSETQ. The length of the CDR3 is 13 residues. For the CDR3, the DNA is TGCGCCAGCAGCCACGACCGGAGCACTGAAGCTTTCTTT. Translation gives CASSHDRSTEAFF.

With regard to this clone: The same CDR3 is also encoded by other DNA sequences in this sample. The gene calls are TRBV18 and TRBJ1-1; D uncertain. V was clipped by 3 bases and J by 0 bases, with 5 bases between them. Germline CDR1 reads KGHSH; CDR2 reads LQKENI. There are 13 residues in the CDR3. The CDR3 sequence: CASSPRVNTEAFF. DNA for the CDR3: TGTGCCAGCTCACCGCGAGTGAACACTGAAGCTTTCTTT.

CDR3 sequence reads: CASTRGAGGVDTQYF. CDR3 sequence (DNA): TGTGCCAGCACCCGGGGGGCGGGAGGTGTAGATACGCAGTATTTT. The V gene is TRBV27, the J gene TRBJ2-3; TRBD2 matches 8 bases. There are 15 residues in the CDR3. Germline CDR1 reads MNHEY; CDR2 reads SMNVEV (reference sequence). V lost 7 bases and J lost 5; bases outside the gene matches: 11.

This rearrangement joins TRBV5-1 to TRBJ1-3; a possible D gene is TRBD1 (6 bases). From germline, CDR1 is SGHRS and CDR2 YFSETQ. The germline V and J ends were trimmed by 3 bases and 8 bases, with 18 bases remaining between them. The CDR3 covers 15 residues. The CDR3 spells CASSYSGTPTDTIYF. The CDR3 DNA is TGCGCCAGCAGCTATTCCGGGACACCGACCGACACCATATATTTT. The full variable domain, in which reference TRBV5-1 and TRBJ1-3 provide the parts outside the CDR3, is KAGVTQTPRYLIKTRGQQVTLSCSPISGHRSVSWYQQTPGQGLQFLFEYFSETQRNKGNFPGRFSGRQFSNSRSEMNVSTLELGDSALYLCASSYSGTPTDTIYFGEGSWLTVV.

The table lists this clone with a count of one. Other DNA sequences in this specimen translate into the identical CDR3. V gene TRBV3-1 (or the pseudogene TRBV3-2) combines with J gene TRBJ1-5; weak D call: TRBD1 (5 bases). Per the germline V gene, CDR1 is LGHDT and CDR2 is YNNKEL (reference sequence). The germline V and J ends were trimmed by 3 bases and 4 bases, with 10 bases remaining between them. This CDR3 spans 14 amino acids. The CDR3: CASSQGVTNQPQHF. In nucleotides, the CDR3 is TGTGCCAGCAGCCAGGGGGTTACGAATCAGCCCCAGCATTTT.

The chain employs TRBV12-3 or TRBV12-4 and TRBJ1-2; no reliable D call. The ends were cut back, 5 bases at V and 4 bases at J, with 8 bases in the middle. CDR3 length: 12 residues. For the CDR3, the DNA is TGTGCCAGCAGTAACGGGGTCTATGGCTACACCTTC. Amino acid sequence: CASSNGVYGYTF.

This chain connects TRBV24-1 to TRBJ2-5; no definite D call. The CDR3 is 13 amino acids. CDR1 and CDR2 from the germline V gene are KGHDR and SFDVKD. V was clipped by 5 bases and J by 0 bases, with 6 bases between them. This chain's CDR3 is CATSVTDQETQYF. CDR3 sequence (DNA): TGTGCCACCAGTGTTACGGACCAAGAGACCCAGTACTTC.

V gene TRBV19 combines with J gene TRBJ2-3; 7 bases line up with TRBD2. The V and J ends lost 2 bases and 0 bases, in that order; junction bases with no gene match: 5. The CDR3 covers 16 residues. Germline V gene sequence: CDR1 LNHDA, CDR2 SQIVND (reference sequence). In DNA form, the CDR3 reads TGTGCCAGTAGTATACGGGCTAGCGGAAGCACAGATACGCAGTATTTT. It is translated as CASSIRASGSTDTQYF.

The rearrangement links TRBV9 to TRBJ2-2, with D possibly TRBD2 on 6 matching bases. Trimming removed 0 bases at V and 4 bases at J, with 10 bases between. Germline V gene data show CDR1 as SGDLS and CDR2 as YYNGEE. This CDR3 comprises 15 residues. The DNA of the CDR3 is TGTGCCAGCAGCGTAGTGGCGGGAACCACCGGGGAGCTGTTTTTT. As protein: CASSVVAGTTGELFF. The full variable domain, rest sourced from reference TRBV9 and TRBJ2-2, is DSGVTQTPKHLITATGQRVTLRCSPRSGDLSVYWYQQSLDQGLQFLIQYYNGEERAKGNILERFSAQQFPDLHSELNLSSLELGDSALYFCASSVVAGTTGELFFGEGSRLTVL.

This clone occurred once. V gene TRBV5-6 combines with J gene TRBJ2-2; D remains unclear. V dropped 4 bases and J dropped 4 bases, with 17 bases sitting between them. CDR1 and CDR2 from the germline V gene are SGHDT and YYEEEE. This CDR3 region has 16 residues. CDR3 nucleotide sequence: TGTGCCAGCAGCCCCACATTCAGAACGAGCACCGGGGAGCTGTTTTTT. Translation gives CASSPTFRTSTGELFF.

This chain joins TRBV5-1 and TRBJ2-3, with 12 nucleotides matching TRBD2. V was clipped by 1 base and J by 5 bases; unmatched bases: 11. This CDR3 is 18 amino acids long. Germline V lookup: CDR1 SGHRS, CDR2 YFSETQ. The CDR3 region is CASSLRPQLAGGGDTQYF. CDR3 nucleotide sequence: TGCGCCAGCAGCTTGCGGCCTCAACTAGCGGGAGGAGGAGATACGCAGTATTTT.

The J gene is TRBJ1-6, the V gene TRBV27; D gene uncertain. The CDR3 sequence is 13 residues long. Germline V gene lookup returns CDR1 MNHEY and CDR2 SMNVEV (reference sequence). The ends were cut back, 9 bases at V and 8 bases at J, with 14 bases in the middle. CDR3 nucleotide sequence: TGTGCCAGTGGGCCTCAAGCAGATTCACCCCTCCACTTT. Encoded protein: CASGPQADSPLHF.

DNA of the CDR3: TGTGCCAGTAGTTACCAGGCTAGTTACGACTATGGCTACACCTTC. As protein: CASSYQASYDYGYTF. This rearrangement joins TRBV19 to TRBJ1-2; no definite D call. This CDR3 is 15 amino acids long. The V gene lost 5 bases and the J gene lost 3 bases, with 16 bases spanning the gap. CDR1 is LNHDA and CDR2 is SQIVND in the germline V gene (reference sequence).

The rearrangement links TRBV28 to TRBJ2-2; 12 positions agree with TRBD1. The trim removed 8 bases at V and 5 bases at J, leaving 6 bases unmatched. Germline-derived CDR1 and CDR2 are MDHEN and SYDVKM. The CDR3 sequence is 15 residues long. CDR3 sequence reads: CASGDRGRRTGELFF. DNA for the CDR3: TGTGCCAGCGGGGACAGGGGGCGCAGGACCGGGGAGCTGTTTTTT. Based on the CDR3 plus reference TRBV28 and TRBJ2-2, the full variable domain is DVKVTQSSRYLVKRTGEKVFLECVQDMDHENMFWYRQDPGLGLRLIYFSYDVKMKEKGDIPEGYSVSREKKERFSLILESASTNQTSMYLCASGDRGRRTGELFFGEGSRLTVL.

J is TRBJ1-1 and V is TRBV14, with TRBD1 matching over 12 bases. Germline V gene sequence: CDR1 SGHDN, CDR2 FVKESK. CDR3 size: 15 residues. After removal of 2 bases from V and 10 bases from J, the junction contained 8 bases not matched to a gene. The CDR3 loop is CASSQSGTGGGGAFF. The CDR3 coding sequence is TGTGCCAGCAGCCAATCCGGGACAGGGGGCGGCGGAGCTTTCTTT.

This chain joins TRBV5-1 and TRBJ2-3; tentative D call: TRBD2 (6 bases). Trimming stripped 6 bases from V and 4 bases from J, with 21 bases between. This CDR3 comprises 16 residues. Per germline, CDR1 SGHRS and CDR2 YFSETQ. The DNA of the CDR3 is TGCGCCAGCACCACCGGGGGTGCGGGGACCCCAGATACGCAGTATTTT. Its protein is CASTTGGAGTPDTQYF. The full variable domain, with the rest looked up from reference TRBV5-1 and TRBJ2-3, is KAGVTQTPRYLIKTRGQQVTLSCSPISGHRSVSWYQQTPGQGLQFLFEYFSETQRNKGNFPGRFSGRQFSNSRSEMNVSTLELGDSALYLCASTTGGAGTPDTQYFGPGTRLTVL.